The next 26 T cell receptor beta chains were all read from a single sample in a study of regulatory T cells in long-lasting Graves disease. Relying on iRepertoire HTBI primers and Arm-PCR of CDR3 regions, the team built TCR beta libraries. TCRdb processed the multiplex PCR reads anew with MiXCR; each CDR3 protein has one entry. Here the sample spans about 440,000 distinct CDR3 sequences, approximately 15% being singletons. Described time point: newly diagnosed GD, antithyroid drugs for less than 3 months. PBMCs provided the RNA from which the TCR library was made. The sample was also linked to a second study, of T cells in Graves' hyperthyroidism and ophthalmopathy.

Sequenced material: peripheral blood mononuclear cells (PBMCs), taken at new diagnosis, from a patient treated with antithyroid drugs. The receptors come from a woman younger than 45 with Graves disease.

Ten or more counts support this clonotype. The chain recombines TRBV28 with TRBJ2-7; 9 bases are a match to TRBD1. V lost 6 bases to trimming and J lost 1 base; unmatched junction nucleotides: 7. This CDR3 has 15 residues. Germline V CDR1 and CDR2: MDHEN, SYDVKM. DNA of the CDR3: TGTGCCAGCAGCCGAGGGGGACAGGGATCCTACGAGCAGTACTTC. Protein: CASSRGGQGSYEQYF.

The chain recombines TRBV12-3 or TRBV12-4 with TRBJ2-1; 9 bases are shared with TRBD2. J lost 10 bases, V lost 6 bases, and 13 bases had no gene match. The CDR3 runs 15 residues. This chain's CDR3 is CASRPPGLAGQEQFF. DNA for the CDR3: TGTGCCAGCAGGCCACCGGGACTAGCCGGTCAGGAGCAGTTCTTC.

The chain has TRBV12-3 or TRBV12-4 and TRBJ2-5; TRBD2 matches 9 bases. CDR3 length: 18 amino acids. The V and J ends lost 3 bases and 2 bases, in that order; junction bases with no gene match: 13. CDR3 amino acids: CASSFYLGGRGGQETQYF. The CDR3 DNA sequence: TGTGCCAGCAGTTTTTATTTGGGCGGGAGGGGAGGGCAAGAGACCCAGTACTTC.

This clonotype was picked up a small number of times. A read error may produce the germline difference seen at one junction end. This chain uses TRBV11-1 with TRBJ2-1; the D is unclear. Near its end, the DNA agrees better with TRBJ2-5, so the J call may be wrong. Germline V gene sequence: CDR1 SGHAT, CDR2 FQDESV (reference sequence). CDR3 length: 13 residues. In DNA form, the CDR3 reads TGCGCCAGCAGCCAAGATTTGCGGGAGACCCAGTACTTC. As protein: CASSQDLRETQYF.

In this sample, this clonotype turned up many times. The chain uses TRBV12-3 or TRBV12-4 and TRBJ2-7, with D tentatively TRBD1 (6 bases). The ends were cut back, 6 bases at V and 8 bases at J, with 26 bases in the middle. This CDR3 is 16 amino acids long. CDR3 protein: CASSPPTGTQGDKQYF. As DNA, the CDR3 is TGTGCCAGCAGCCCTCCAACCGGGACACAAGGAGATAAGCAGTACTTC.

This clonotype showed up just a few times. This chain joins TRBV2 and TRBJ2-1; unclear D gene. Trimming shortened V by 7 bases and J by 9 bases, and 13 bases separated the two germline ends. The CDR3 extends over 12 amino acids. The germline CDR1 and CDR2 sequences are SNHLY and FYNNEI. CDR3 region: CASITLGGEQFF. In DNA form, the CDR3 reads TGTGCCAGCATCACCTTAGGCGGTGAGCAGTTCTTC.

This clonotype has at least ten counts. The chain has TRBV6-1 and TRBJ2-4; no reliable D call. The germline V gene has CDR1 MNHNS and CDR2 SASEGT. Between the trimmed V and J ends, which lost 1 base and 8 bases, there was a span of 9 bases. The CDR3 runs to 13 residues. In nucleotides, the CDR3 is TGTGCCAGCAGTGAAGTGGGTCGGGACATTCAGTACTTC. This translates into CASSEVGRDIQYF.

This clonotype was counted at least ten times. V is TRBV20-1 and J is TRBJ2-2; 14 positions agree with TRBD2. CDR1 and CDR2 (germline): DFQATT, SNEGSKA (reference sequence). J was trimmed by 3 bases and V by 4 bases; bases with no gene match: 4. The CDR3 contains 16 residues. CDR3 bases: TGCAGTGCTACCCGACTAGCGGGAGGGGACACCGGGGAGCTGTTTTTT. Its protein is CSATRLAGGDTGELFF.

At least ten counts were recorded for this clonotype. The rearrangement links TRBV30 to TRBJ1-3; a weak D match, TRBD1 (5 bases). The germline gives CDR1 GTSNPN, CDR2 SVGIG (reference sequence). The length of the CDR3 is 15 residues. Trimming cost V 2 bases and J 0 bases, with 11 bases left between them. CDR3 bases: TGTGCCTGGAGTCCGGCAGGGAGCTCTGGAAACACCATATATTTT. Amino acids: CAWSPAGSSGNTIYF. Variable domain in full (rest from reference TRBV30 and TRBJ1-3): SQTIHQWPATLVQPVGSPLSLECTVEGTSNPNLYWYRQAAGRGLQLLFYSVGIGQISSEVPQNLSASRPQDRQFILSSKKLLLSDSGFYLCAWSPAGSSGNTIYFGEGSWLTVV.

This clonotype was counted at least ten times. J is TRBJ2-1 and V is TRBV29-1; D is tentatively TRBD1 or TRBD2 (5 bases each). This CDR3 region has 17 residues. Between the trimmed V and J ends, which lost 1 base and 6 bases, there was a span of 22 bases. Germline loops: CDR1 SQVTM, CDR2 ANQGSEA. The CDR3 DNA reads as TGCAGCGTTGAAGGGGCTAGCCGGAAACAGAGGGGCAATGAGCAGTTCTTC. It yields the protein CSVEGASRKQRGNEQFF.

This clonotype was recorded at least ten times. Here the CDR3 reads CASSYSKFEGSNEQFF. DNA of the CDR3: TGTGCCAGCAGTTACTCGAAGTTTGAGGGATCCAATGAGCAGTTCTTC. The chain links TRBV6-2 or TRBV6-3 to TRBJ2-1, with D perhaps TRBD2 (5 bases). V lost 0 bases, J lost 6 bases, and 15 bases lay in between. Germline-derived CDR1 and CDR2 are MNHEY and SVGEGT. The CDR3 loop spans 16 amino acids.

Ten or more counts support this clonotype. V and J are TRBV6-5 and TRBJ2-7, with TRBD1 matching 9 bases. This CDR3 spans 18 amino acids. Germline V gene data show CDR1 as MNHEY and CDR2 as SVGAGI. V shed 0 bases and J 5 bases; nucleotides not matched to a gene: 14. CDR3 protein: CASSYSPPQGAFIHEQYF. In nucleotides, the CDR3 is TGTGCCAGCAGTTACTCGCCCCCACAGGGGGCTTTTATCCACGAGCAGTACTTC.

CDR3 sequence (DNA): TGTGCCAGCAGTTCCGACCCGGGACAGCACTTTAACTATGGCTACACCTTC. Its translation: CASSSDPGQHFNYGYTF. V usage is TRBV28 and J usage is TRBJ1-2; the match to TRBD1 covers 7 bases. Per the germline V gene, CDR1 is MDHEN and CDR2 is SYDVKM. V was pared by 4 bases and J by 1 base, with 12 bases of the junction left unmatched. There are 17 residues in the CDR3.

The V call is TRBV10-2, the J call TRBJ2-2, with 8 bases aligning to TRBD1. Germline V lookup: CDR1 WSHSY, CDR2 SAAADI. V gave up 8 bases and J gave up 2 bases; unmatched junction bases: 10. This CDR3 contains 16 residues. The CDR3 region is CASSPTGQDNTGELFF. DNA for the CDR3: TGCGCCAGCTCCCCTACGGGACAGGATAACACCGGGGAGCTGTTTTTT.

This clonotype was picked up many times. The V call is TRBV7-9, the J call TRBJ2-1, with 11 positions matching TRBD2. The CDR3 totals 14 residues. With 6 bases clipped from V and 6 bases from J, the junction kept 4 bases outside the gene matches. Germline-derived CDR1 and CDR2 are SEHNR and FQNEAQ (reference sequence). The CDR3 loop is CASRGLAGSNEQFF. The CDR3 bases are TGTGCCAGCAGAGGACTAGCGGGCTCCAATGAGCAGTTCTTC.

This clonotype has ten or more counts. V usage is TRBV11-2 and J usage is TRBJ2-5, with 7 bases that match TRBD1. This CDR3 region has 15 residues. After removal of 5 bases from V and 1 base from J, the junction contained 7 bases not matched to a gene. Germline lookup yields CDR1 SGHAT and CDR2 FQNNGV. CDR3 nucleotides: TGTGCCAGCAGCCAAGACGGGACAGCCCAAGAGACCCAGTACTTC. It translates to CASSQDGTAQETQYF.

This clonotype was seen repeatedly, ten times or more. CDR3 protein: CASRGLAGANTGELFF. CDR3 coding DNA: TGTGCCAGCAGGGGACTAGCGGGAGCGAACACCGGGGAGCTGTTTTTT. The genes are TRBV2 and TRBJ2-2, with 14 bases matching TRBD2. Germline lookup yields CDR1 SNHLY and CDR2 FYNNEI. Trimming at V came to 6 bases and at J to 0 bases, leaving 0 bases not matched to a gene. CDR3 length equals 16 residues.

This clonotype was detected ten times or more. The chain combines TRBV20-1 with TRBJ2-7; 7 bases map to TRBD1. After removal of 2 bases from V and 6 bases from J, the junction contained 4 bases not matched to a gene. CDR1 and CDR2 (germline): DFQATT, SNEGSKA (reference sequence). The CDR3 consists of 12 residues. The CDR3 spells CSARTTGFEQYF. CDR3 in DNA: TGCAGTGCTAGAACGACAGGGTTCGAGCAGTACTTC.

In its sample, this clonotype was seen a few times. The chain joins TRBV4-1 to TRBJ2-1; D possibly corresponds to TRBD2 (6 bases). Germline V CDR1 and CDR2: MGHRA, YSYEKL. The CDR3 loop spans 15 amino acids. Trimming removed 0 bases at V and 3 bases at J, with 9 bases between. The CDR3 is CASSQERGIYNEQFF. For the CDR3, the DNA is TGCGCCAGCAGCCAAGAGCGCGGGATCTACAATGAGCAGTTCTTC.

This clonotype has more than one count but fewer than ten. This chain connects TRBV30 to TRBJ2-1; tentatively, D is TRBD2 (5 bases). Germline V CDR1 and CDR2: GTSNPN, SVGIG (reference sequence). Trimming removed 0 bases at V and 8 bases at J, with 11 bases between. The CDR3 is 13 amino acids. The CDR3 DNA sequence: TGTGCCTGGAGTGTTTTCACAGCGGATGAGCAGTTCTTC. Protein product: CAWSVFTADEQFF.

The table lists this clonotype with a few counts. With a much larger clone just one base away, this may be a read error. The chain has TRBV7-9 and TRBJ2-1; D uncertain. CDR3 length: 12 residues. The V and J ends lost 7 bases and 5 bases respectively, with 9 bases between them. Germline assignment: CDR1 SEHNR and CDR2 FQNEAQ (reference sequence). CDR3 region: CASNRMDNEQFF. CDR3 sequence (DNA): TGTGCCAGCAACCGGATGGACAATGAGCAGTTCTTC.

The chain combines TRBV15 with TRBJ2-7; D unresolved. V was clipped by 0 bases and J by 1 base, with 10 bases between them. This CDR3 spans 15 amino acids. Germline values: CDR1 LNHNV, CDR2 YYDKDF (reference sequence). This CDR3 reads CATSREVPLSYEQYF. The CDR3 DNA sequence: TGTGCCACCAGCAGAGAGGTACCGCTGTCCTACGAGCAGTACTTC.

In this sample, this clonotype turned up a few times. The chain links TRBV12-3 or TRBV12-4 to TRBJ2-7; the match to TRBD1 covers 9 bases. Trimming cost V 4 bases and J 5 bases; bases outside gene matches: 6. There are 14 residues in the CDR3. Here the CDR3 DNA reads TGTGCCAGCAGTTCACAGGGGGCATGGGACGAGCAGTACTTC. It specifies CASSSQGAWDEQYF.

This chain uses TRBV7-6 with TRBJ2-4, with no clear D. CDR1 and CDR2 from the germline V gene are SGHVS and FNYEAQ. V was shortened by 5 bases and J by 0 bases, with 20 bases between the two germline ends. The CDR3 extends over 18 amino acids. CDR3 region: CASSLGPPEMLAKNIQYF. The CDR3 DNA follows: TGTGCCAGCAGCCTCGGCCCTCCCGAGATGTTAGCCAAAAACATTCAGTACTTC.

This chain connects TRBV19 to TRBJ2-3; no definite D call. V was cut by 7 bases and J by 4 bases, with 12 bases left in between. CDR1 LNHDA and CDR2 SQIVND come from the germline V gene (reference sequence). The CDR3 totals 13 residues. CDR3: CASMFLGSDTQYF. Here the CDR3 DNA reads TGTGCCAGTATGTTCCTTGGCTCAGATACGCAGTATTTT. The entire variable domain, with the rest obtained from reference TRBV19 and TRBJ2-3, is as follows: DGGITQSPKYLFRKEGQNVTLSCEQNLNHDAMYWYRQDPGQGLRLIYYSQIVNDFQKGDIAEGYSVSREKKESFPLTVTSAQKNPTAFYLCASMFLGSDTQYFGPGTRLTVL.

The chain joins TRBV6-1 to TRBJ2-2; TRBD1 aligns across 10 bases. Losses at the gene ends were 5 bases for V and 7 bases for J; bases not matched to a gene: 7. Germline V gives CDR1 MNHNS, CDR2 SASEGT. The CDR3 covers 15 residues. Written as DNA, the CDR3 is TGTGCCAGCAGTCAGACAGGGGGCATATTCGGGGAGCTGTTTTTT. Its translation is CASSQTGGIFGELFF.